One and the same sample provided the 25 T cell receptor beta chains below, sequenced in a study of Graves' ophthalmopathy and Graves' hyperthyroidism. As the template, RNA transcripts were used to amplify TCR beta CDR3 regions. First-round RT-PCR used HTBI primers; second-round multiplex PCR followed. A single record per CDR3 protein comes from TCRdb applying MiXCR to the multiplex PCR reads. The data contain 35,000 to 45,000 distinct CDR3 sequences, roughly 50% of them singletons. The sequenced material came from peripheral blood. These receptors were collected from an adult woman with stable Graves' hyperthyroidism.

This clonotype was detected many times. The chain links TRBV12-3 or TRBV12-4 to TRBJ1-1; D might be TRBD1 (5 bases). The CDR3 loop spans 14 amino acids. V was pared by 5 bases and J by 5 bases, with 15 bases between. The CDR3 reads CASSPITGGTEAFF. CDR3 nucleotides: TGTGCCAGCAGTCCAATTACCGGGGGGACTGAAGCTTTCTTT.

This clonotype came up many times. The chain employs TRBV20-1 and TRBJ2-2; a weak D match, TRBD2 (6 bases). The CDR3 loop spans 15 amino acids. Trimming shortened V by 0 bases and J by 3 bases, and 11 bases separated the two germline ends. Germline V gene data show CDR1 as DFQATT and CDR2 as SNEGSKA (reference sequence). In nucleotides, the CDR3 is TGCAGTGCTAGAGACCGGGACTCCTACACCGGGGAGCTGTTTTTT. Translation gives CSARDRDSYTGELFF.

This clonotype was counted many times. The chain uses TRBV4-2 and TRBJ2-2; the D gene is possibly TRBD1 (5 bases). The CDR3 sequence is 15 residues long. The V gene's germline CDR1 is LGHNA and CDR2 YNFKEQ. With 4 bases removed from V and 0 bases from J, the gap between germline ends came to 9 bases. The DNA of the CDR3 is TGTGCCAGCAGCCGAGACAGTCCGAACACCGGGGAGCTGTTTTTT. Translating it yields CASSRDSPNTGELFF.

This clonotype was observed a few times. V gene TRBV24-1 combines with J gene TRBJ2-7; perhaps TRBD2 as D (6 bases). Germline CDR1 is KGHDR and CDR2 is SFDVKD. V gave up 2 bases and J gave up 2 bases, with 15 bases separating them. The CDR3 spans 16 residues. This CDR3 reads CATSDSSRGGPYEQYF. CDR3 sequence (DNA): TGTGCCACCAGTGATTCTTCCCGGGGAGGACCCTACGAGCAGTACTTC.

Comment on this clonotype: A much more abundant neighbour one base away suggests this may be a read error. The chain joins TRBV2 to TRBJ1-4; TRBD1 matches at 9 bases. CDR1 is SNHLY, CDR2 FYNNEI, per germline. The CDR3 runs 18 residues. CDR3 nucleotides: TGTGCCAGCAGCTCGGGACAGGGAGTCTGGCGTAATGGTGAAAAACCGTTTTTT. Encoded protein: CASSSGQGVWRNGEKPFF.

This clonotype was observed at least ten times. This chain links TRBV5-1 with TRBJ1-1, with D hard to call. The germline gives CDR1 SGHRS, CDR2 YFSETQ. There are 13 residues in the CDR3. Deletions cut 0 bases from V and 5 bases from J, with 8 bases between. CDR3 amino acids: CASSLGGKTEAFF. The CDR3 region has the DNA TGCGCCAGCAGCTTGGGTGGGAAAACTGAAGCTTTCTTT.

Many counts were recorded for this clonotype. This rearrangement joins TRBV28 to TRBJ1-1, with TRBD1 identical over 7 bases. J was trimmed by 6 bases and V by 4 bases; bases with no gene match: 8. This CDR3 contains 14 residues. Germline lookup yields CDR1 MDHEN and CDR2 SYDVKM. The CDR3 DNA reads as TGTGCCAGCAGTTCCACTAGGGACAGTCCTGAAGCTTTCTTT. Its protein is CASSSTRDSPEAFF. The complete variable domain, with remaining parts taken from reference TRBV28 and TRBJ1-1, reads DVKVTQSSRYLVKRTGEKVFLECVQDMDHENMFWYRQDPGLGLRLIYFSYDVKMKEKGDIPEGYSVSREKKERFSLILESASTNQTSMYLCASSSTRDSPEAFFGQGTRLTVV.

Ten or more counts support this clonotype. The chain joins TRBV18 to TRBJ2-3, with 7 bases matching TRBD2. Per germline, CDR1 KGHSH and CDR2 LQKENI. CDR3 size: 16 residues. V shed 3 bases and J 2 bases; nucleotides not matched to a gene: 8. The DNA of the CDR3 is TGTGCCAGCTCACCTTGGCGGGAGAGGACCACAGATACGCAGTATTTT. Amino acids: CASSPWRERTTDTQYF.

This clonotype showed up many times. The V call is TRBV5-1, the J call TRBJ2-3, with unresolved D. The CDR3 loop spans 13 amino acids. V was cut by 4 bases and J by 4 bases, with 10 bases left in between. The germline V gene has CDR1 SGHRS and CDR2 YFSETQ. The CDR3 loop reads CASSQALPDTQYF. CDR3 in DNA: TGCGCCAGCAGCCAGGCTCTTCCAGATACGCAGTATTTT. Combining the CDR3 with reference TRBV5-1 and TRBJ2-3 gives the whole variable domain KAGVTQTPRYLIKTRGQQVTLSCSPISGHRSVSWYQQTPGQGLQFLFEYFSETQRNKGNFPGRFSGRQFSNSRSEMNVSTLELGDSALYLCASSQALPDTQYFGPGTRLTVL.

This clonotype was seen ten or more times. V usage is TRBV20-1 and J usage is TRBJ1-2; TRBD1 aligns across 10 bases. V lost 6 bases, J lost 5 bases, and 3 bases stayed unmatched. This CDR3 is 12 amino acids long. Germline CDR1 reads DFQATT; CDR2 reads SNEGSKA (reference sequence). Written as DNA, the CDR3 is TGCAGTGCCCAGGACAGGGGGTATGGCTACACCTTC. Residues: CSAQDRGYGYTF.

Many counts were recorded for this clonotype. The chain recombines TRBV3-1 with TRBJ2-5; a possible D gene is TRBD2 (5 bases). This CDR3 region has 17 residues. V was pared by 1 base and J by 5 bases, with 20 bases between. The germline gives CDR1 LGHDT, CDR2 YNNKEL (reference sequence). CDR3 sequence (DNA): TGTGCCAGCAGCCAAGGCGCTACTAGTTCTCCAAGCGAGACCCAGTACTTC. Translation gives CASSQGATSSPSETQYF.

In its sample, this clonotype ranks as medium-sized. The V gene is TRBV29-1, the J gene TRBJ1-2; TRBD1 is a possible D gene (5 bases). The ends were cut back, 4 bases at V and 2 bases at J, with 8 bases in the middle. Germline V lookup: CDR1 SQVTM, CDR2 ANQGSEA. The CDR3 spans 12 residues. The DNA of the CDR3 is TGCAGCGTTGCCAGGGCCAACTATGGCTACACCTTC. It encodes CSVARANYGYTF.

The rearrangement joins TRBV20-1 to TRBJ2-7; 13 nucleotides match TRBD2. The ends lost 6 bases at V and 2 bases at J; junction bases unmatched: 7. The V gene's germline CDR1 is DFQATT and CDR2 SNEGSKA (reference sequence). The CDR3 covers 15 residues. Written as DNA, the CDR3 is TGCAGTGCCAGGATGACTAGCGGGGGGACCTACGAGCAGTACTTC. It translates to CSARMTSGGTYEQYF.

CDR3 amino acids: CASAPGGQETQYF. CDR3 in DNA: TGTGCCAGCGCACCTGGGGGACAAGAGACCCAGTACTTC. This chain connects TRBV11-2 to TRBJ2-5; the D gene could be TRBD1 or TRBD2 (5 bases each). Trimming shortened V by 8 bases and J by 2 bases, and 12 bases separated the two germline ends. In germline, CDR1 is SGHAT, CDR2 FQNNGV. This CDR3 comprises 13 residues.

As regards this clonotype: A read error is likely, as this CDR3 ends without the conserved phenylalanine or tryptophan. The DNA is omitted, as the CDR3 cannot be located on it reliably, and the CDR3 follows TCRdb's listing. The chain joins TRBV5-6 to TRBJ2-5; TRBD1, as called in the table, went unchecked against the DNA. The CDR3 extends over 17 residues, inclusive of both ends. CDR1 and CDR2 (germline): SGHDT, YYEEEE. The CDR3 region is CASRPWDSYNSPLHFGN.

This clonotype was picked up one time. The chain carries TRBV10-3 and TRBJ1-1; the match to TRBD1 covers 7 bases. This CDR3 contains 20 residues. Germline trimming cut 5 bases from V and 0 bases from J; bases unmatched to any gene: 21. Germline V CDR1 and CDR2: ENHRY, SYGVKD. The CDR3 DNA follows: TGTGCCATCAGTCCCTTCCTTGACAGCGACGGGGGACAGCTGAACACTGAAGCTTTCTTT. Its protein is CAISPFLDSDGGQLNTEAFF.

This chain uses TRBV5-1 with TRBJ1-6; 11 bases align to TRBD1. This CDR3 has 14 residues. Germline V lookup: CDR1 SGHRS, CDR2 YFSETQ. V was pared by 3 bases and J by 10 bases, with 3 bases of the junction left unmatched. CDR3 sequence (DNA): TGCGCCAGCAGCTCGGGACAGGGGGAGTCACCCCTCCACTTT. It yields the protein CASSSGQGESPLHF.

CDR3 sequence reads: CASSLDGTVNQPQHF. DNA for the CDR3: TGTGCCAGCAGCTTAGATGGAACAGTCAATCAGCCCCAGCATTTT. The rearrangement uses TRBV7-2 and TRBJ1-5; D uncertain. The ends were cut back, 1 base at V and 3 bases at J, with 10 bases in the middle. The germline gives CDR1 SGHTA, CDR2 FQGNSA. This CDR3 spans 15 amino acids.

This chain joins TRBV5-6 and TRBJ2-3; D is perhaps TRBD1 or TRBD2 (5 bases each). This CDR3 has 14 amino acids. Trimming cost V 1 base and J 0 bases, with 6 bases left between them. The germline V gene has CDR1 SGHDT and CDR2 YYEEEE. The CDR3 loop is CASSLWDSTDTQYF. In nucleotides, the CDR3 is TGTGCCAGCAGCTTGTGGGACAGCACAGATACGCAGTATTTT. Looking up the rest from reference TRBV5-6 and TRBJ2-3 gives the full variable domain: DAGVTQSPTHLIKTRGQQVTLRCSPKSGHDTVSWYQQALGQGPQFIFQYYEEEERQRGNFPDRFSGHQFPNYSSELNVNALLLGDSALYLCASSLWDSTDTQYFGPGTRLTVL.

This clonotype counts as medium-sized (0.01 to 0.1%). This chain links TRBV7-6 with TRBJ1-5; D might be TRBD1 (5 bases). Germline CDR1 is SGHVS and CDR2 is FNYEAQ. The V end was cut by 1 base, the J end by 6 bases, with 7 bases between. The CDR3 runs 13 residues. CDR3 in amino acids: CASSLVGTQPQHF. The CDR3 DNA sequence: TGTGCCAGCAGCTTAGTAGGGACTCAGCCCCAGCATTTT.

This clonotype was counted ten times or more. The chain has TRBV15 and TRBJ2-5; the match to TRBD2 covers 10 bases. Per germline, CDR1 LNHNV and CDR2 YYDKDF (reference sequence). This CDR3 has 16 amino acids. After removal of 1 base from V and 3 bases from J, the junction contained 5 bases not matched to a gene. CDR3 DNA sequence: TGTGCCACCAGCAGAGGAGGAGCGGGAGGGGAAGAGACCCAGTACTTC. Translated, it gives CATSRGGAGGEETQYF.

The chain employs TRBV5-1 and TRBJ2-5; no clear D. The CDR3 loop spans 13 amino acids. The germline V gene encodes CDR1 SGHRS and CDR2 YFSETQ. V lost 4 bases, J lost 4 bases, and 11 bases lay in between. CDR3 DNA: TGCGCCAGCAGCCTCCTACGGAGAGAGACCCAGTACTTC. Protein: CASSLLRRETQYF. Using reference TRBV5-1 and TRBJ2-5 for the parts outside the CDR3, the full variable domain is KAGVTQTPRYLIKTRGQQVTLSCSPISGHRSVSWYQQTPGQGLQFLFEYFSETQRNKGNFPGRFSGRQFSNSRSEMNVSTLELGDSALYLCASSLLRRETQYFGPGTRLLVL.

This clonotype was seen at least ten times. A read error may explain this, as a much larger clone is one base away. This chain connects TRBV6-5 to TRBJ1-3; a possible D gene is TRBD1 (5 bases). The CDR3 is 14 residues long. CDR1 MNHEY and CDR2 SVGAGI come from the germline V gene. The CDR3 region has the DNA TGTGCCAGCACCAAATGGGGCTCTGGAAACGCCATATATTTT. Protein product: CASTKWGSGNAIYF.

This clonotype has ten or more counts. The rearrangement uses TRBV4-1 and TRBJ2-7; D unresolved. The CDR3 contains 14 residues. Germline-derived CDR1 and CDR2 are MGHRA and YSYEKL. The V gene lost 3 bases and the J gene lost 0 bases, with 9 bases spanning the gap. The CDR3 reads CASSQTLGSYEQYF. CDR3 sequence (DNA): TGCGCCAGCAGCCAGACTTTGGGCTCCTACGAGCAGTACTTC.

This clonotype was seen ten or more times. The V and J genes are TRBV10-3 and TRBJ2-5, with TRBD2 matching 7 bases. J was trimmed by 4 bases and V by 4 bases; bases with no gene match: 6. Germline loops: CDR1 ENHRY, CDR2 SYGVKD. The CDR3 loop spans 14 amino acids. The CDR3 spells CAISGAGNLETQYF. The CDR3 region has the DNA TGTGCCATCAGTGGAGCGGGAAATCTAGAGACCCAGTACTTC.